Here is one TCR beta chain with its context. TCRdb reprocessed the 5' RACE reads via MiXCR and lists one record per CDR3 protein. Here the sample spans approximately 330,000 distinct CDR3 sequences, around 13% being singletons. This sample was taken from a study of T cells after yellow fever vaccination. The source material was CD4+ T cells sorted from PBMCs, sampled 15 days after the yellow fever booster vaccination. The receptor comes from a man aged 18 to 30 who received the YFV17D yellow fever vaccine.

CDR3 nucleotide sequence: TGTGCCATAAGTCAGGGACTGAGCACAGATACGCAGTATTTT. This sequence encodes CAISQGLSTDTQYF. The chain couples TRBV6-6 to TRBJ2-3; D possibly corresponds to TRBD2 (6 bases). Germline loops: CDR1 MNHNY, CDR2 SVGAGI (reference sequence). The V gene lost 10 bases and the J gene lost 0 bases, with 14 bases spanning the gap. The CDR3 totals 14 residues.